These 29 T cell receptor beta chains were all obtained from the same sample, sequenced in a study of shared clonotypes between healthy human individuals (dated by TCRdb to about 2020). Library preparation employed the immunoSEQ multiplex PCR assay. TCRdb took over this immuneACCESS table, retaining in-frame rearrangements with V and J assigned. Such tables are incomplete; in checked studies, under half of the missing clones stem from an unresolved V gene, and the remainder is unexplained. The sample profile shows around 550,000 clones; 90% to 95% of them were found once. Of the sample, around 0.12% is held by the ten largest clones. CD8 naive samples were obtained by positive selection for CCR7 among CD45RO-negative cells, yielding a CD45RA+CCR7+ population from which TemRA cells were excluded. Material for sequencing was naive CD8+ T cells sorted from blood. What the cell subset or site label conveys for this sample: CD45RA+CCR7+. The receptors here all came from a woman in her thirties in good health.

The V gene is TRBV28, the J gene TRBJ2-1, with D perhaps matching TRBD1 or TRBD2 (6 bases each). The CDR3 extends over 15 amino acids. Germline values: CDR1 MDHEN, CDR2 SYDVKM. V shed 7 bases and J shed 1 base, with 14 bases lying between them. The CDR3 DNA sequence: TGTGCCAGCACCTACGGGGGCGAGTCCTACAATGAGCAGTTCTTC. Amino acid sequence: CASTYGGESYNEQFF.

This chain connects TRBV7-9 to TRBJ1-4; D remains ambiguous. Germline V lookup: CDR1 SEHNR, CDR2 FQNEAQ (reference sequence). This CDR3 has 13 residues. Trimming left V 5 bases short and J 8 bases short, with 12 bases between. In DNA, the CDR3 is TGTGCCAGCAGCGTCGGACCCAGGGAAAAACTGTTTTTT. Translating it yields CASSVGPREKLFF.

This rearrangement joins TRBV5-6 to TRBJ2-2; D gene ambiguous. V was pared by 4 bases and J by 2 bases, with 15 bases between. This CDR3 contains 16 residues. In germline, CDR1 is SGHDT, CDR2 YYEEEE. The CDR3 here is CASSHDFGPNTGELFF. The CDR3 DNA reads as TGTGCCAGCAGCCACGACTTCGGGCCCAACACCGGGGAGCTGTTTTTT.

This clone was recorded once. The chain has TRBV28 and TRBJ1-1; D gene uncertain. Germline lookup yields CDR1 MDHEN and CDR2 SYDVKM. Deletions cut 8 bases from V and 0 bases from J, with 7 bases between. The CDR3 is made up of 12 amino acids. CDR3 region: CASDGMNTEAFF. As DNA, the CDR3 is TGTGCCAGCGACGGAATGAACACTGAAGCTTTCTTT.

The CDR3 loop is CAWSVTWRPNTEAFF. In DNA form, the CDR3 reads TGTGCCTGGAGTGTTACGTGGCGGCCGAACACTGAAGCTTTCTTT. The chain combines TRBV30 with TRBJ1-1; no definite D call. Trimming pared 0 bases from V and 1 base from J, leaving 12 bases between. The CDR3 length is 15 residues. The V gene's germline CDR1 is GTSNPN and CDR2 SVGIG (reference sequence).

This clone was counted a single time. CDR3 nucleotides: TGTGCCAGCAGCCAAGATCGGGTTGGGACCCTGAACACTGAAGCTTTCTTT. It translates to CASSQDRVGTLNTEAFF. This chain uses TRBV4-2 with TRBJ1-1; possibly TRBD1 for D (5 bases). Trimming left V 0 bases short and J 0 bases short, with 14 bases between. The CDR3 spans 17 residues. Germline lookup yields CDR1 LGHNA and CDR2 YNFKEQ.

This sequence joins TRBV13 and TRBJ2-3; 9 nucleotides align to TRBD1. The V segment lost 8 bases and the J segment 2 bases; nucleotides outside the gene matches: 11. Germline assignment: CDR1 PRHDT and CDR2 FYEKMQ (reference sequence). The CDR3 consists of 16 residues. CDR3 DNA: TGTGCCAGCCAAGACAGGGACAGGGATATCACAGATACGCAGTATTTT. Encoded protein: CASQDRDRDITDTQYF.

The chain recombines TRBV27 with TRBJ1-1, with D perhaps TRBD1 (5 bases). The germline V gene encodes CDR1 MNHEY and CDR2 SMNVEV (reference sequence). The V end was cut by 6 bases, the J end by 3 bases, with 11 bases between. The CDR3 runs to 13 residues. DNA of the CDR3: TGTGCCAGCAGAACACGGGGACACACTGAAGCTTTCTTT. This sequence encodes CASRTRGHTEAFF.

The chain uses TRBV29-1 and TRBJ2-3, with 11 bases aligning to TRBD2. With 8 bases clipped from V and 5 bases from J, the junction kept 12 bases outside the gene matches. The CDR3 has 15 amino acids. Germline CDR1 SQVTM, CDR2 ANQGSEA. The DNA of the CDR3 is TGCAGCTTAGGACTAGCGGGTCCCGCAGGAGATACGCAGTATTTT. This encodes CSLGLAGPAGDTQYF.

This chain connects TRBV6-4 to TRBJ1-2; the D gene is possibly TRBD1 (6 bases). With 5 bases removed from V and 5 bases from J, the gap between germline ends came to 21 bases. The CDR3 extends over 16 amino acids. Germline assignment: CDR1 MRHNA and CDR2 SNTAGT. The CDR3 region is CASSQRRRGGEYGYTF. In DNA form, the CDR3 reads TGTGCCAGCAGTCAGAGACGACGAGGGGGGGAGTATGGCTACACCTTC.

The chain joins TRBV5-6 to TRBJ2-2; weak D call: TRBD1 (5 bases). V shed 5 bases and J shed 0 bases, with 5 bases lying between them. This CDR3 region has 13 residues. Germline values: CDR1 SGHDT, CDR2 YYEEEE. CDR3 sequence: CASRTANTGELFF. The DNA of the CDR3 is TGTGCCAGCAGGACAGCGAACACCGGGGAGCTGTTTTTT.

The rearrangement links TRBV7-3 to TRBJ2-1; 7 positions match TRBD2. CDR1 SGHTA and CDR2 FQGTGA come from the germline V gene. V lost 5 bases to trimming and J lost 5 bases; unmatched junction nucleotides: 18. CDR3 length: 18 residues. CDR3 DNA sequence: TGTGCCAGCAGCCCGCAACCCCTGGGGAGGGAAGGGGACAATGAGCAGTTCTTC. Translating it yields CASSPQPLGREGDNEQFF. Full variable domain (remainder filled in from reference TRBV7-3 and TRBJ2-1): GAGVSQTPSNKVTEKGKYVELRCDPISGHTALYWYRQSLGQGPEFLIYFQGTGAADDSGLPNDRFFAVRPEGSVSTLKIQRTERGDSAVYLCASSPQPLGREGDNEQFFGPGTRLTVL.

CDR3 sequence: CASSPTGGAIYGYTF. DNA for the CDR3: TGTGCCAGCAGTCCAACAGGGGGAGCCATCTATGGCTACACCTTC. The chain links TRBV14 to TRBJ1-2, with 8 bases fitting TRBD1. CDR1 and CDR2 from the germline V gene are SGHDN and FVKESK. The CDR3 length is 15 residues. V trimming: 6 bases; J trimming: 4 bases; junction bases outside the gene matches: 10.

The rearrangement joins TRBV2 to TRBJ2-7; D is undetermined. Germline V gene data show CDR1 as SNHLY and CDR2 as FYNNEI. V lost 2 bases and J lost 2, with 16 bases in between. The CDR3 length is 16 residues. CDR3 residues: CASSEHVGRRAYEQYF. The CDR3 DNA sequence: TGTGCCAGCAGTGAACATGTCGGGCGTCGGGCCTACGAGCAGTACTTC.

V and J are TRBV13 and TRBJ2-7, with 10 bases fitting TRBD2. CDR3 length: 16 amino acids. The V gene's germline CDR1 is PRHDT and CDR2 FYEKMQ (reference sequence). The trim removed 1 base at V and 6 bases at J, leaving 9 bases unmatched. The CDR3 region has the DNA TGTGCCAGCAGCTTAGCAGCGGGAGGGGAGGGGAGCGAGCAGTACTTC. As protein: CASSLAAGGEGSEQYF.

The chain links TRBV25-1 to TRBJ1-1; no clear D gene. V lost 5 bases, J lost 0 bases, and 4 bases lay in between. The CDR3 runs 12 residues. Germline CDR1 and CDR2: MGHDK and SYGVNS. DNA for the CDR3: TGTGCCAGCAGTTGGTTGAACACTGAAGCTTTCTTT. Protein: CASSWLNTEAFF.

The chain carries TRBV4-2 and TRBJ2-6; D is ambiguous. The V end lost 0 bases, the J end lost 0 bases, and 12 bases lay between the germline ends. Germline assignment: CDR1 LGHNA and CDR2 YNFKEQ. The CDR3 totals 18 residues. CDR3 sequence: CASSQDLSVSSGANVLTF. CDR3 DNA: TGTGCCAGCAGCCAAGATCTTTCCGTTAGCTCTGGGGCCAACGTCCTGACTTTC.

This chain links TRBV7-9 with TRBJ2-7; 9 positions match TRBD1. Germline V gives CDR1 SEHNR, CDR2 FQNEAQ (reference sequence). The V gene end was trimmed by 5 bases and the J gene end by 6 bases; junction bases not matched to a gene: 14. The CDR3 covers 16 residues. The CDR3 loop is CASSTEKGQGSLEQYF. DNA of the CDR3: TGTGCCAGCAGCACTGAAAAGGGACAGGGTTCACTCGAGCAGTACTTC.

The rearrangement uses TRBV2 and TRBJ2-3; D might be TRBD2 (6 bases). Germline lookup yields CDR1 SNHLY and CDR2 FYNNEI. The CDR3 sequence is 17 residues long. V shed 2 bases and J shed 2 bases, with 17 bases lying between them. DNA of the CDR3: TGTGCCAGCAGTGAACTTGGAGGGCGTGGGGCCACAGATACGCAGTATTTT. Residues: CASSELGGRGATDTQYF.

The chain is built from TRBV28 and TRBJ2-7; the match to TRBD2 covers 12 bases. The CDR3 extends over 19 amino acids. The germline gives CDR1 MDHEN, CDR2 SYDVKM. After removal of 5 bases from V and 4 bases from J, the junction contained 18 bases not matched to a gene. The DNA for the CDR3 is TGTGCCAGCAGTCCCCCGTGGGGCCCCACTAGCGGGAGGAGTTACGAGCAGTACTTC. The encoded protein is CASSPPWGPTSGRSYEQYF.

The genes are TRBV27 and TRBJ1-2; D ambiguous. Per germline, CDR1 MNHEY and CDR2 SMNVEV (reference sequence). This CDR3 has 12 amino acids. V lost 0 bases, J lost 8 bases, and 7 bases lay in between. The CDR3 sequence: CASSLSTRGYTF. In DNA form, the CDR3 reads TGTGCCAGCAGTTTATCAACGAGGGGCTACACCTTC.

The chain has TRBV5-6 and TRBJ2-7; 14 nucleotides align to TRBD2. The CDR3 runs 17 residues. V was pared by 3 bases and J by 0 bases, with 5 bases of the junction left unmatched. Germline loops: CDR1 SGHDT, CDR2 YYEEEE. CDR3 amino acids: CASSSTGTSGSSYEQYF. As DNA, the CDR3 is TGTGCCAGCAGCTCGACCGGGACTAGCGGGAGCTCCTACGAGCAGTACTTC.

In this sample, this clone turned up once. The J gene is TRBJ2-7, the V gene TRBV4-2; 9 nucleotides align to TRBD2. Trimming took 1 base from V and 0 from J; bases not matched to a gene: 4. The CDR3 runs to 16 residues. Germline CDR1 is LGHNA and CDR2 is YNFKEQ. The CDR3 sequence: CASSQGLAGDSYEQYF. The CDR3 nucleotides read TGTGCCAGCAGCCAAGGTTTAGCGGGGGACTCCTACGAGCAGTACTTC.

The chain employs TRBV13 and TRBJ2-7, with no clear D. Germline CDR1 PRHDT, CDR2 FYEKMQ (reference sequence). With 4 bases removed from V and 5 bases from J, the gap between germline ends came to 12 bases. CDR3 size: 13 residues. The CDR3 DNA reads TGTGCCAGCAGCTCCCTAGGGTCTCACGAGCAGTACTTC. Translating it yields CASSSLGSHEQYF.

This chain links TRBV27 with TRBJ2-7; 11 bases align to TRBD1. V lost 6 bases, J lost 3 bases, and 7 bases stayed unmatched. This CDR3 spans 15 amino acids. Per the germline V gene, CDR1 is MNHEY and CDR2 is SMNVEV (reference sequence). The CDR3 coding sequence is TGTGCCAGCAGACTCGGGACAGGGGGAGACTACGAGCAGTACTTC. The encoded protein is CASRLGTGGDYEQYF.

The J gene is TRBJ1-1, the V gene TRBV6-5, with D perhaps TRBD1 (5 bases). Deletions cut 0 bases from V and 8 bases from J, with 7 bases between. Germline V gene sequence: CDR1 MNHEY, CDR2 SVGAGI. This CDR3 comprises 12 residues. DNA for the CDR3: TGTGCCAGCAGTTACTCGGGACGGGAAGCTTTCTTT. Translating it yields CASSYSGREAFF.

The chain has TRBV5-6 and TRBJ1-5; D remains ambiguous. Germline V gene data show CDR1 as SGHDT and CDR2 as YYEEEE. The CDR3 is 14 residues long. Deletions cut 2 bases from V and 0 bases from J, with 6 bases between. The CDR3 nucleotides read TGTGCCAGCAGCTTCCGGTATAGCAATCAGCCCCAGCATTTT. Residues: CASSFRYSNQPQHF.

This rearrangement joins TRBV9 to TRBJ2-1; D unclear. The CDR3 runs 17 residues. Germline V gene lookup returns CDR1 SGDLS and CDR2 YYNGEE. The ends were cut back, 4 bases at V and 4 bases at J, with 21 bases in the middle. As DNA, the CDR3 is TGTGCCAGCAGCAAAGAAGGAGCTACCAGGCCGTACAATGAGCAGTTCTTC. Protein sequence: CASSKEGATRPYNEQFF.

The chain employs TRBV5-1 and TRBJ2-7, with D perhaps assigned TRBD1 or TRBD2 (5 bases each). Between the trimmed V and J ends, which lost 4 bases and 2 bases, there was a span of 10 bases. Germline assignment: CDR1 SGHRS and CDR2 YFSETQ. The CDR3 contains 13 residues. DNA of the CDR3: TGCGCCAGCAGCGAGGGACGGACCTACGAGCAGTACTTC. Translated: CASSEGRTYEQYF.